The sample holds many counts of the clone carrying this TCR beta chain. 5'RACE template switching generated TCR cDNA, adding a universal primer site and UMIs. Each CDR3 protein is one row after TCRdb ran MiXCR on the 5' RACE reads. The sample has roughly 65,000 distinct CDR3 sequences; approximately 5% are singletons. The record originates from a study of T cells after yellow fever vaccination. This material consisted of CD4+ T cells sorted from PBMCs, taken roughly 14 days after the first yellow fever vaccination. The sequence was obtained from a man aged 18 to 35 who received the YFV17D yellow fever vaccine.

The CDR3 reads CASSRASNREETQYF. The CDR3 DNA sequence: TGTGCCAGCAGCAGAGCCTCGAACAGGGAAGAGACCCAGTACTTC. V and J are TRBV6-2 or TRBV6-3 and TRBJ2-5; a possible D gene is TRBD1 (6 bases). This CDR3 has 15 amino acids. CDR1 and CDR2 (germline): MNHEY, SVGEGT. The V and J ends lost 6 bases and 3 bases respectively, with 17 bases between them.